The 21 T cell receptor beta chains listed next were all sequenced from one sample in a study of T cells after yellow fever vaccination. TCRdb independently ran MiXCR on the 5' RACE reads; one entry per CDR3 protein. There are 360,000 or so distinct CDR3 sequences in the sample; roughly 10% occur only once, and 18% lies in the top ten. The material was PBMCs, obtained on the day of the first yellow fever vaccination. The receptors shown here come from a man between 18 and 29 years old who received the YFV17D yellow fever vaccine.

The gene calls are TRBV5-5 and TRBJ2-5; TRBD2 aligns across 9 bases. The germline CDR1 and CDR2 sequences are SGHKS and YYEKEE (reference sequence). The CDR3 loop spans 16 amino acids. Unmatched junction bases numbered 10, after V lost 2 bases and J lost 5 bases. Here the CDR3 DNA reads TGTGCCAGCAGCTTAGACCAGCGGGGGGCCGCGGAGACCCAGTACTTC. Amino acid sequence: CASSLDQRGAAETQYF. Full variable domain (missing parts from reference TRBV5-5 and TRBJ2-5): DAGVTQSPTHLIKTRGQQVTLRCSPISGHKSVSWYQQVLGQGPQFIFQYYEKEERGRGNFPDRFSARQFPNYSSELNVNALLLGDSALYLCASSLDQRGAAETQYFGPGTRLLVL.

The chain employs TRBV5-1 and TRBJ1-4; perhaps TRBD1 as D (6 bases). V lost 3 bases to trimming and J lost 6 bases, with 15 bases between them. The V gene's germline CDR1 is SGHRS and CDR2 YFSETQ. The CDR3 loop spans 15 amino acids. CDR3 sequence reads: CASSSDQGPHEKLFF. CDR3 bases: TGCGCCAGCAGCTCCGATCAGGGGCCCCATGAAAAACTGTTTTTT.

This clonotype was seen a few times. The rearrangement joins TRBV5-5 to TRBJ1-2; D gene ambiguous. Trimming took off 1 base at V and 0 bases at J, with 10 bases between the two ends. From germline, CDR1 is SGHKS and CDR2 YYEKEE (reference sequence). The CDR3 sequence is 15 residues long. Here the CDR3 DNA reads TGTGCCAGCAGCTTGTCATCCGGGCCTAACTATGGCTACACCTTC. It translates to CASSLSSGPNYGYTF.

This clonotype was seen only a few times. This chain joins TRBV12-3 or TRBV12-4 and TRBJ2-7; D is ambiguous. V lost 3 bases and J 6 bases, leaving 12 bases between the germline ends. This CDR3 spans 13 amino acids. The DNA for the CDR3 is TGTGCCAGCAGTTTTTATAGTGGCTTCGAGCAGTACTTC. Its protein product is CASSFYSGFEQYF.

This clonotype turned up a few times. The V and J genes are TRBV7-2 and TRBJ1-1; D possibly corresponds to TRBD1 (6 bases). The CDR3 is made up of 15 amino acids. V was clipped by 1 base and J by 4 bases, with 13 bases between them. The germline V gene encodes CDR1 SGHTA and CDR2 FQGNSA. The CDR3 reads CASSLGQDASTEAFF. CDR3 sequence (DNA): TGTGCCAGCAGCTTAGGACAGGACGCTTCCACTGAAGCTTTCTTT.

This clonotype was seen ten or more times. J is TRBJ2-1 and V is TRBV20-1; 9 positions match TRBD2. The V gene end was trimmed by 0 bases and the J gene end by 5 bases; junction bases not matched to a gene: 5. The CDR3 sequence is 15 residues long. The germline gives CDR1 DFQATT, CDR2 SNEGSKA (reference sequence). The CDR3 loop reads CSAREPSGVDNEQFF. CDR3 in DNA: TGCAGTGCTAGAGAGCCTAGCGGGGTGGACAATGAGCAGTTCTTC.

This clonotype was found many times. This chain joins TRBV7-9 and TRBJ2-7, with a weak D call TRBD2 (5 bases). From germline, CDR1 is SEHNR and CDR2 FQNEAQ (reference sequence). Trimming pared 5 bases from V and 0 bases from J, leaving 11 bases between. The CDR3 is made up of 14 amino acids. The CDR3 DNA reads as TGTGCCAGCAGCCCGCTAGCCCTCTCCTACGAGCAGTACGTC. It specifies CASSPLALSYEQYV.

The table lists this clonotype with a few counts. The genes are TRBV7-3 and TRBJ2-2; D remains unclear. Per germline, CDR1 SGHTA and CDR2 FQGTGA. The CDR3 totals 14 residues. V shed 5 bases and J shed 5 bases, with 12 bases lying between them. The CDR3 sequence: CASSRAERTGELFF. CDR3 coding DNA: TGTGCCAGCAGCAGGGCGGAGAGAACCGGGGAGCTGTTTTTT.

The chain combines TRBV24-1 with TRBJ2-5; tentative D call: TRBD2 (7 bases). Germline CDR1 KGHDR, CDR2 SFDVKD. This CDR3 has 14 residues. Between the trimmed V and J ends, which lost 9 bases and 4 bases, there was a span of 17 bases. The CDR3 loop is CATQSGGSGETQYF. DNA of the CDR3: TGTGCCACCCAATCGGGGGGCTCGGGAGAGACCCAGTACTTC.

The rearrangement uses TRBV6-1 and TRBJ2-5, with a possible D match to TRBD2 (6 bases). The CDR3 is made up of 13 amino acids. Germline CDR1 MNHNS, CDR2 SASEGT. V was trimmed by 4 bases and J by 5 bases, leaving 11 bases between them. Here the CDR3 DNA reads TGTGCCAGCAGTGGACTGGAGGGGGAGACCCAGTACTTC. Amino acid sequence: CASSGLEGETQYF.

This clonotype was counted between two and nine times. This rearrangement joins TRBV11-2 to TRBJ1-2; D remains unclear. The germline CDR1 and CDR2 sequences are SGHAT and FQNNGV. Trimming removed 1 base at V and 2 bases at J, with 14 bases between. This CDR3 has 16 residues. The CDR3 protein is CASSLAPTGQNYGYTF. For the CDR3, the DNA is TGTGCCAGCAGCTTAGCCCCCACGGGTCAGAACTATGGCTACACCTTC.

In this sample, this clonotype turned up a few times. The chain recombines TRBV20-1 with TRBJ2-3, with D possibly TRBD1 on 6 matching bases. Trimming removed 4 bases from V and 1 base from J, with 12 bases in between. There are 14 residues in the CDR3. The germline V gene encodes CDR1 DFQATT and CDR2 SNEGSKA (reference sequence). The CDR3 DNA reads TGCAGTGCTAAGCTGGGGGCCCGCACAGATACGCAGTATTTT. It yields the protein CSAKLGARTDTQYF.

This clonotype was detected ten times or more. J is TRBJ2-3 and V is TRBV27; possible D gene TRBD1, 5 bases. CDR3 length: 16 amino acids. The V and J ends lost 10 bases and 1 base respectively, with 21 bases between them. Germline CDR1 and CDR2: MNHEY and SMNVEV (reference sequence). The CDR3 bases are TGTGCCACCCTACCCTTCGGACAAACCCGCACAGATACGCAGTATTTT. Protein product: CATLPFGQTRTDTQYF.

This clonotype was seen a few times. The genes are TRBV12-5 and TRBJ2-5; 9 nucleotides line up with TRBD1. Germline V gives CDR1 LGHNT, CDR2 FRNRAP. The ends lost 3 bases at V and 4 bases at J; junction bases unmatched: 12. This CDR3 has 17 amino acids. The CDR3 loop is CASGLALGQGGPETQYF. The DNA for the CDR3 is TGTGCTAGTGGTTTAGCCCTGGGACAGGGAGGTCCAGAGACCCAGTACTTC. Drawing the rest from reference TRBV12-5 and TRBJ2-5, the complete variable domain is DARVTQTPRHKVTEMGQEVTMRCQPILGHNTVFWYRQTMMQGLELLAYFRNRAPLDDSGMPKDRFSAEMPDATLATLKIQPSEPRDSAVYFCASGLALGQGGPETQYFGPGTRLLVL.

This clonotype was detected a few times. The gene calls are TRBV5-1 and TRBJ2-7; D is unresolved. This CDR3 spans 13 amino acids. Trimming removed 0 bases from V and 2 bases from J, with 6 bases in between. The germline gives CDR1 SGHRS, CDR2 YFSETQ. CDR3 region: CASSLVWTYEQYF. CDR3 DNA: TGCGCCAGCAGCTTGGTTTGGACCTACGAGCAGTACTTC.

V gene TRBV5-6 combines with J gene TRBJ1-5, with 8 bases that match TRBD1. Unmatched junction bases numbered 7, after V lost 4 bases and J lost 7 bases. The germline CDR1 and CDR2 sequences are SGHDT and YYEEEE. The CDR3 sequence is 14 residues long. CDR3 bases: TGTGCCAGCAGCACGACAGGGGACGGACAGCCCCAGCATTTT. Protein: CASSTTGDGQPQHF.

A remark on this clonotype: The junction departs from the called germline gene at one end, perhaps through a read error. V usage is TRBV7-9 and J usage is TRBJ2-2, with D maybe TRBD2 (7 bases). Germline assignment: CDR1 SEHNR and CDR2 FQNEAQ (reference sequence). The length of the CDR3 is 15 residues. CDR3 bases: TGTGTCAGCAGCTCCGACGGGGGGCTCGGCGGGGAGCTGTTTTTT. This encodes CVSSSDGGLGGELFF.

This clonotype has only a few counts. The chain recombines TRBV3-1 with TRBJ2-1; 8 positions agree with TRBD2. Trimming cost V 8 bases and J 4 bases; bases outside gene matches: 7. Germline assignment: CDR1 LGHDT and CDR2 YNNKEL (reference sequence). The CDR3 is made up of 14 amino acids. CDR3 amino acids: CASVTSGTYNEQFF. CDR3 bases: TGTGCCAGCGTAACTAGCGGAACTTACAATGAGCAGTTCTTC.

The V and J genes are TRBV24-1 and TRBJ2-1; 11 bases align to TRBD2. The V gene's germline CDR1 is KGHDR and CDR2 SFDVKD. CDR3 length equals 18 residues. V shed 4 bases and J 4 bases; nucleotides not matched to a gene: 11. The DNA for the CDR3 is TGTGCCACCAGTGACTCCCGCCGACTAGCGGGGAATTACAATGAGCAGTTCTTC. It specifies CATSDSRRLAGNYNEQFF.

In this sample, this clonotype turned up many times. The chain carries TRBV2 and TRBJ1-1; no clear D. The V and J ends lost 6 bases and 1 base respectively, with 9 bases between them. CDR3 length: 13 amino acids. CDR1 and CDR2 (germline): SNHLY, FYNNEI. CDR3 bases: TGTGCCAGCAGGCAGAACCGGAACACTGAAGCTTTCTTT. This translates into CASRQNRNTEAFF.

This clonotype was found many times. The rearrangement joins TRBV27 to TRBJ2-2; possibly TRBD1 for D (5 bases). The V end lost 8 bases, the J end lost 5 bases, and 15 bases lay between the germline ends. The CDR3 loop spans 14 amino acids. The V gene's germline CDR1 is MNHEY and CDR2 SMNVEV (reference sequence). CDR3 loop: CASGYSDRTGELFF. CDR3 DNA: TGTGCCAGCGGCTACTCCGACAGAACCGGGGAGCTGTTTTTT.